The rows below give T cell receptor beta chains drawn from one sample of a study of cytomegalovirus exposure and HLA in healthy donors. Here immunoSEQ multiplex PCR was the method, and the copy in TCRdb shows in-frame clones only, minus some. The sample includes around 46,000 clones. Sequenced material: PBMCs. The source of these receptors is a woman in her forties in good health and CMV-seronegative. The conserved cysteine and the conserved F or W are not part of the CDR3 here. The order of the fields is V gene, CDR3 length, J gene, CDR3 protein.

v_call: TRBV15
cdr3_length: 10
j_call: TRBJ1-2
cdr3_aa: ATSNLGVFFT

v_call: TRBV4-3
cdr3_length: 14
j_call: TRBJ2-7
cdr3_aa: ASSLERTSGYREQY

v_call: TRBV7-9
cdr3_length: 12
j_call: TRBJ2-5
cdr3_aa: ASSFVPGQETQY

v_call: TRBV7-2
cdr3_length: 16
j_call: TRBJ2-7
cdr3_aa: ASSLAGGGRGWVYEQY

v_call: TRBV4-2
cdr3_length: 13
j_call: TRBJ2-6
cdr3_aa: ASRMAGKGGNVLT

v_call: TRBV9
cdr3_length: 13
j_call: TRBJ2-1
cdr3_aa: ASSPRGSSYNEQF

v_call: TRBV28
cdr3_length: 12
j_call: TRBJ2-7
cdr3_aa: ASSLSGSSYEQY

v_call: TRBV5-1
cdr3_length: 12
j_call: TRBJ2-3
cdr3_aa: ASSLDRAADTQY

v_call: TRBV7-9
cdr3_length: 11
j_call: TRBJ2-7
cdr3_aa: ASSQGAVTGQY

v_call: TRBV6-6
cdr3_length: 12
j_call: TRBJ2-3
cdr3_aa: ASSPGQGTDKQY

v_call: TRBV5-6
cdr3_length: 13
j_call: TRBJ2-3
cdr3_aa: ASSLAGGRGDTQY

v_call: TRBV7-3
cdr3_length: 12
j_call: TRBJ2-5
cdr3_aa: ASSLTGGGETQY

v_call: TRBV10-3
cdr3_length: 11
j_call: TRBJ2-7
cdr3_aa: AIRGAESYEQY

v_call: TRBV28
cdr3_length: 13
j_call: TRBJ1-4
cdr3_aa: ASSLGGQGNEKLF

v_call: TRBV9
cdr3_length: 13
j_call: TRBJ2-3
cdr3_aa: ASSYRDRGTDTQY

v_call: TRBV25-1
cdr3_length: 13
j_call: TRBJ2-1
cdr3_aa: ASSADRMSYNEQF

v_call: TRBV28
cdr3_length: 13
j_call: TRBJ2-1
cdr3_aa: ASSLLAESYNEQF

v_call: TRBV18
cdr3_length: 14
j_call: TRBJ1-2
cdr3_aa: ASSPSGQMFNYGYT

v_call: TRBV7-9
cdr3_length: 14
j_call: TRBJ2-5
cdr3_aa: ASSLNGSKGGETQY

v_call: TRBV10-3
cdr3_length: 14
j_call: TRBJ2-7
cdr3_aa: AIRPRGDGKPYEQY

v_call: TRBV19
cdr3_length: 15
j_call: TRBJ2-4
cdr3_aa: ASSIGLGPLTKNIQY

v_call: TRBV4-3
cdr3_length: 12
j_call: TRBJ2-5
cdr3_aa: ASSQGRSQETQY

v_call: TRBV27
cdr3_length: 11
j_call: TRBJ1-2
cdr3_aa: ASSRSGNYGYT

v_call: TRBV7-2
cdr3_length: 12
j_call: TRBJ2-1
cdr3_aa: ASSLKALGDEQF

v_call: TRBV18
cdr3_length: 13
j_call: TRBJ2-7
cdr3_aa: ASSPNMAGRDEQY

v_call: TRBV6-5
cdr3_length: 13
j_call: TRBJ2-7
cdr3_aa: ASSYLRQGPYEQY

v_call: TRBV5-1
cdr3_length: 12
j_call: TRBJ2-7
cdr3_aa: ASSLGGPNNEQY

v_call: TRBV4-3
cdr3_length: 14
j_call: TRBJ2-3
cdr3_aa: ASSQVLAGVSDTQY

v_call: TRBV9
cdr3_length: 11
j_call: TRBJ1-2
cdr3_aa: ASSQGQVRGYT

v_call: TRBV4-2
cdr3_length: 10
j_call: TRBJ2-3
cdr3_aa: ASSDFMGTQY

v_call: TRBV2
cdr3_length: 13
j_call: TRBJ2-7
cdr3_aa: ASSPTDGFYYEQY

v_call: TRBV10-3
cdr3_length: 16
j_call: TRBJ1-5
cdr3_aa: AISDGAGESGSNQPQH

v_call: TRBV6-5
cdr3_length: 13
j_call: TRBJ2-1
cdr3_aa: ASSSSGTTDNEQF

v_call: TRBV4-1
cdr3_length: 12
j_call: TRBJ2-5
cdr3_aa: ASSQVAGAETQY

v_call: TRBV7-9
cdr3_length: 13
j_call: TRBJ2-3
cdr3_aa: ASSVGLAGSDTQY

v_call: TRBV2
cdr3_length: 16
j_call: TRBJ2-3
cdr3_aa: ASSERLAGGSDTDTQY

v_call: TRBV7-6
cdr3_length: 14
j_call: TRBJ2-2
cdr3_aa: ASSLEWGGNTGELF

v_call: TRBV9
cdr3_length: 13
j_call: TRBJ2-3
cdr3_aa: ASSVEDSPTDTQY

v_call: TRBV4-2
cdr3_length: 14
j_call: TRBJ2-3
cdr3_aa: ASSQLTSLSTDTQY

v_call: TRBV5-1
cdr3_length: 12
j_call: TRBJ2-1
cdr3_aa: ASRGLAGGHEQF

v_call: TRBV25-1
cdr3_length: 11
j_call: TRBJ1-2
cdr3_aa: ASARQGIDGYT